Ten or more counts support the clone carrying this T cell receptor beta chain. Its antigen remains unknown. The TCR beta CDR3 regions underwent amplification using RNA transcripts as the source. A set of HTBI primers served as the primers for a first-round RT-PCR of the TCR CDR3. TCRdb passed the multiplex PCR reads through MiXCR, listing each CDR3 protein once. The sample holds about 500,000 distinct CDR3 sequences, about 16% seen once. This CDR3 contains 14 residues. Germline CDR1 and CDR2: MDHEN and SYDVKM. Trimming left V 6 bases short and J 0 bases short, with 11 bases between. The authors obtained PBMCs from more than 8 ml of fresh peripheral blood. This record belongs to a study of T cells in Graves' hyperthyroidism and ophthalmopathy. Overall study results and limits: Clonotypes that were expanded in thyroid above 0.001 mostly appeared in blood too. Median prediction lead before ophthalmopathy onset was 6 to 8 months with the model.

V gene TRBV28 combines with J gene TRBJ1-2; tentatively, D is TRBD1 (6 bases). The TCR originated in a woman in her twenties or thirties with Graves' ophthalmopathy. Sample: blood. CDR3 coding DNA: TGTGCCAGCAGACCGGACAGAACTAACTATGGCTACACCTTC. It codes for CASRPDRTNYGYTF.